A single sample gave rise to the 28 T cell receptor beta chains below, sequenced in a study of response to subunit inactivated influenza vaccine. TCRdb used MiXCR to reprocess the RT-PCR reads, holding one entry per CDR3 protein. The sample includes around 470,000 distinct CDR3 sequences, about 7.2% of them seen just once. The source material was PBMCs from blood, sampled 23 to 25 months after vaccination. Receptors originate from a man in his fifties or sixties who received an inactivated influenza vaccine.

The chain links TRBV7-2 to TRBJ1-5; D is uncertain. The V gene's germline CDR1 is SGHTA and CDR2 FQGNSA. V was trimmed by 5 bases and J by 6 bases, leaving 14 bases between them. This CDR3 has 14 amino acids. CDR3 sequence: CASSQGSPSQPQHF. The CDR3 nucleotides read TGTGCCAGCAGCCAAGGGAGCCCCTCTCAGCCCCAGCATTTT.

This clonotype was observed a few times. V and J are TRBV11-2 and TRBJ2-1; 9 bases align to TRBD2. This CDR3 is built from 15 residues. V shed 5 bases and J 5 bases; nucleotides not matched to a gene: 7. Germline lookup yields CDR1 SGHAT and CDR2 FQNNGV. The CDR3: CASSRGGASHNEQFF. CDR3 DNA: TGTGCCAGCAGCCGCGGGGGGGCTAGCCACAATGAGCAGTTCTTC.

This clonotype showed up just a few times. The rearrangement uses TRBV20-1 and TRBJ2-7, with a possible D match to TRBD2 (5 bases). Trimming pared 7 bases from V and 5 bases from J, leaving 21 bases between. Germline CDR1 is DFQATT and CDR2 is SNEGSKA (reference sequence). The CDR3 extends over 14 amino acids. Here the CDR3 reads CSGTRPGRSNEQYF. The CDR3 DNA reads as TGCAGTGGTACAAGACCGGGAAGAAGCAACGAGCAGTACTTC.

The sample holds a few counts of this clonotype. This chain connects TRBV6-1 to TRBJ2-3; TRBD2 aligns across 9 bases. The CDR3 consists of 17 residues. After removal of 4 bases from V and 1 base from J, the junction contained 9 bases not matched to a gene. The V gene's germline CDR1 is MNHNS and CDR2 SASEGT. The DNA of the CDR3 is TGTGCCAGCAGTGGACCCCGGCGGGGGGGCGGCACAGATACGCAGTATTTT. Encoded protein: CASSGPRRGGGTDTQYF.

This clonotype was observed many times. The chain is built from TRBV7-2 and TRBJ1-1, with TRBD1 as a possible D gene (5 bases). Trimming cost V 4 bases and J 2 bases, with 11 bases left between them. CDR1 and CDR2 from the germline V gene are SGHTA and FQGNSA. This CDR3 spans 14 amino acids. The chain's CDR3 is CASSSQGTNTEAFF. The CDR3 DNA sequence: TGTGCCAGCAGCTCGCAGGGCACCAACACTGAAGCTTTCTTT.

The chain links TRBV24-1 to TRBJ1-2; no firm D call. V dropped 3 bases and J dropped 8 bases, with 12 bases sitting between them. This CDR3 is built from 13 residues. Germline V gene sequence: CDR1 KGHDR, CDR2 SFDVKD. CDR3 amino acids: CATSDPPFSGYTF. CDR3 sequence (DNA): TGTGCCACCAGTGATCCCCCCTTCTCGGGCTACACCTTC.

In this sample, this clonotype turned up many times. The chain carries TRBV11-2 and TRBJ2-1; TRBD2 agrees at 11 bases. V was clipped by 3 bases and J by 5 bases; unmatched bases: 3. The V gene's germline CDR1 is SGHAT and CDR2 FQNNGV. The CDR3 length is 15 residues. CDR3 coding DNA: TGTGCCAGCAGCTTTTTTAGCGGGGGGGACAATGAGCAGTTCTTC. Its protein is CASSFFSGGDNEQFF.

This clonotype was seen ten or more times. V usage is TRBV5-5 and J usage is TRBJ2-3; TRBD2 might be the D (6 bases). The length of the CDR3 is 15 residues. V was trimmed by 2 bases and J by 0 bases, leaving 10 bases between them. Germline-derived CDR1 and CDR2 are SGHKS and YYEKEE (reference sequence). CDR3 loop: CASSLSGRSTDTQYF. As DNA, the CDR3 is TGTGCCAGCAGCTTAAGCGGGCGGAGCACAGATACGCAGTATTTT.

This clonotype was recorded many times. The chain has TRBV6-2 or TRBV6-3 and TRBJ2-1; TRBD2 agrees at 7 bases. With 0 bases clipped from V and 1 base from J, the junction kept 6 bases outside the gene matches. This CDR3 comprises 17 residues. The germline CDR1 and CDR2 sequences are MNHEY and SVGEGT. This CDR3 is CASSYSSGRASYNEQFF. CDR3 coding DNA: TGTGCCAGCAGTTACTCGAGTGGGAGGGCGTCCTACAATGAGCAGTTCTTC.

The CDR3 protein is CASGLAGGDTQYF. The CDR3 DNA reads TGTGCCAGCGGGCTAGCGGGAGGAGATACGCAGTATTTT. The rearrangement uses TRBV9 and TRBJ2-3; TRBD2 matches 11 bases. With 7 bases clipped from V and 5 bases from J, the junction kept 3 bases outside the gene matches. The germline CDR1 and CDR2 sequences are SGDLS and YYNGEE. The CDR3 runs 13 residues.

The sample holds a few counts of this clonotype. J is TRBJ2-2 and V is TRBV5-1; 7 bases are shared with TRBD1. Germline V CDR1 and CDR2: SGHRS, YFSETQ. The CDR3 spans 16 residues. The J segment lost 5 bases and the V segment lost 0 bases, leaving 7 bases of the junction unmatched. The CDR3 region has the DNA TGCGCCAGCAGCTTGGGAATAGGACAGGAGACCGGGGAGCTGTTTTTT. Translation gives CASSLGIGQETGELFF.

This clonotype was recorded many times. The chain combines TRBV12-3 or TRBV12-4 with TRBJ2-7; tentative D call: TRBD2 (6 bases). This CDR3 has 14 residues. Between the trimmed V and J ends, which lost 2 bases and 3 bases, there was a span of 11 bases. The CDR3 protein is CASSLRRANYEQYF. CDR3 nucleotides: TGTGCCAGCAGTTTAAGGAGGGCCAACTACGAGCAGTACTTC.

The rearrangement joins TRBV4-3 to TRBJ2-3; D gene ambiguous. Trimming left V 0 bases short and J 4 bases short, with 8 bases between. Germline-derived CDR1 and CDR2 are LGHNA and YSLEER. The CDR3 is 14 amino acids. CDR3 in amino acids: CASSQDPRADTQYF. The CDR3 bases are TGCGCCAGCAGCCAAGATCCAAGGGCAGATACGCAGTATTTT.

The chain joins TRBV2 to TRBJ2-5; D uncertain. The germline V gene encodes CDR1 SNHLY and CDR2 FYNNEI. The length of the CDR3 is 13 residues. Trimming took 7 bases from V and 2 from J, leaving 11 bases between them. The chain's CDR3 is CASTPPGQETQYF. The CDR3, as DNA: TGTGCCAGCACCCCCCCCGGGCAAGAGACCCAGTACTTC.

This clonotype was found a few times. J is TRBJ2-7 and V is TRBV20-1; D remains unclear. Trimming pared 5 bases from V and 4 bases from J, leaving 15 bases between. There are 13 residues in the CDR3. Germline CDR1 is DFQATT and CDR2 is SNEGSKA (reference sequence). CDR3 nucleotides: TGCAGTGCTGCCCCCGGTACTGCTTACGAGCAGTACTTC. Amino acids: CSAAPGTAYEQYF.

Only a few counts were recorded for this clonotype. CDR3 sequence: CASSPDSPRWGEQFF. The CDR3 DNA reads TGTGCCAGCAGCCCCGACAGTCCGAGGTGGGGTGAGCAGTTCTTC. The rearrangement uses TRBV11-2 and TRBJ2-1; TRBD1 is a possible D gene (5 bases). The CDR3 is 15 amino acids. Germline-derived CDR1 and CDR2 are SGHAT and FQNNGV. The germline V and J ends were trimmed by 5 bases and 9 bases, with 20 bases remaining between them.

This clonotype was seen more than once but under ten times. The rearrangement joins TRBV24-1 to TRBJ2-1, with 8 nucleotides matching TRBD2. Trimming cost V 5 bases and J 3 bases; bases outside gene matches: 5. Germline lookup yields CDR1 KGHDR and CDR2 SFDVKD. The CDR3 is 15 residues long. In nucleotides, the CDR3 is TGTGCCACCAGTGGTTTACTAGCGGACTACAATGAGCAGTTCTTC. This translates into CATSGLLADYNEQFF.

In this sample, this clonotype turned up many times. The gene calls are TRBV25-1 and TRBJ2-1; 7 nucleotides line up with TRBD2. The CDR3 extends over 14 amino acids. Germline values: CDR1 MGHDK, CDR2 SYGVNS. After removal of 5 bases from V and 7 bases from J, the junction contained 8 bases not matched to a gene. This CDR3 reads CASSPGLAVNEQFF. CDR3 sequence (DNA): TGTGCCAGCAGTCCGGGTCTAGCGGTAAATGAGCAGTTCTTC.

CDR3: CASSQSRRFAGRSGANVLTF. The CDR3 nucleotides are TGTGCCAGCAGCCAATCCCGGAGGTTTGCGGGAAGGTCTGGGGCCAACGTCCTGACTTTC. The rearrangement joins TRBV3-1 to TRBJ2-6; weak D call: TRBD2 (6 bases). V was pared by 2 bases and J by 1 base, with 21 bases between. The CDR3 length is 20 residues. The germline CDR1 and CDR2 sequences are LGHDT and YNNKEL (reference sequence).

The V and J genes are TRBV7-8 and TRBJ2-3, with D perhaps TRBD1 (6 bases). From germline, CDR1 is SGHVS and CDR2 FQNEAQ. The CDR3 extends over 18 amino acids. Trimming shortened V by 8 bases and J by 3 bases, and 27 bases separated the two germline ends. The CDR3 DNA reads TGTGCCAGCCTTCATGTTAACAGGGAAGTTGGTTGGACAGATACGCAGTATTTT. This translates into CASLHVNREVGWTDTQYF.

This clonotype was observed many times. V is TRBV29-1 and J is TRBJ2-7; maybe TRBD1 (5 bases). This CDR3 has 14 residues. The V end was cut by 7 bases, the J end by 0 bases, with 16 bases between. From germline, CDR1 is SQVTM and CDR2 ANQGSEA. The CDR3 nucleotides read TGCAGCGACTTATGGGGCCGTAGCTCCTACGAGCAGTACTTC. Protein: CSDLWGRSSYEQYF.

The CDR3 nucleotides are TGTGCCAGCAGTCTCAATGGGGGAGGGAACACCGGGGAGCTGTTTTTT. Its translation is CASSLNGGGNTGELFF. The genes are TRBV7-2 and TRBJ2-2, with D possibly matching TRBD2 (6 bases). The germline CDR1 and CDR2 sequences are SGHTA and FQGNSA. This CDR3 is built from 16 residues. Trimming left V 6 bases short and J 1 base short, with 15 bases between.

There are a few counts of this clonotype. The chain uses TRBV27 and TRBJ2-3; D remains ambiguous. V dropped 7 bases and J dropped 3 bases, with 5 bases sitting between them. Germline V gene data show CDR1 as MNHEY and CDR2 as SMNVEV (reference sequence). The CDR3 totals 11 residues. Here the CDR3 reads CASTHTDTQYF. The CDR3 DNA reads TGTGCCAGCACCCATACAGATACGCAGTATTTT.

This clonotype was counted a few times. The chain uses TRBV29-1 and TRBJ2-3, with 8 bases lining up with TRBD1. CDR3 length: 15 residues. V gave up 6 bases and J gave up 0 bases; unmatched junction bases: 8. CDR1 is SQVTM and CDR2 is ANQGSEA in the germline V gene. CDR3 region: CSVGDRRTSTDTQYF. CDR3 coding DNA: TGCAGCGTGGGGGACAGGCGAACTAGCACAGATACGCAGTATTTT.

J is TRBJ2-5 and V is TRBV4-3; 10 nucleotides agree with TRBD1. With 3 bases clipped from V and 2 bases from J, the junction kept 6 bases outside the gene matches. The germline V gene has CDR1 LGHNA and CDR2 YSLEER. The CDR3 covers 16 residues. CDR3 loop: CASSQGQGKGQETQYF. CDR3 DNA: TGCGCCAGCAGCCAGGGACAGGGGAAAGGGCAAGAGACCCAGTACTTC.

This clonotype has only a few counts. V gene TRBV10-3 combines with J gene TRBJ2-2, with 9 bases matching TRBD1. CDR1 is ENHRY and CDR2 is SYGVKD in the germline V gene. The J segment lost 3 bases and the V segment lost 9 bases, leaving 5 bases of the junction unmatched. The CDR3 length is 14 residues. The CDR3, as DNA: TGTGCCATAAAACAGGGGGCTTACACCGGGGAGCTGTTTTTT. Translated: CAIKQGAYTGELFF.

This clonotype was counted only a few times. The chain combines TRBV20-1 with TRBJ2-7, with 7 bases identical to TRBD2. J lost 1 base, V lost 3 bases, and 3 bases had no gene match. Per the germline V gene, CDR1 is DFQATT and CDR2 is SNEGSKA (reference sequence). The CDR3 has 13 amino acids. The CDR3 sequence is CSASRAGSYEQYF. In nucleotides, the CDR3 is TGCAGTGCTAGTCGAGCGGGGTCCTACGAGCAGTACTTC.

The chain employs TRBV6-1 and TRBJ1-5; D ambiguous. With 6 bases removed from V and 0 bases from J, the gap between germline ends came to 12 bases. CDR3 length: 15 amino acids. Germline V gene lookup returns CDR1 MNHNS and CDR2 SASEGT. The CDR3 sequence: CASREDGYSNQPQHF. In nucleotides, the CDR3 is TGTGCCAGCAGAGAGGACGGCTATAGCAATCAGCCCCAGCATTTT.